Following are 11 T cell receptor beta chains from one sample sequenced in a study of control samples from healthy donors and cancer patients. The assay was immunoSEQ multiplex PCR, and TCRdb's table has in-frame clones only and misses some. The sample lists about 49,000 clones; around 90% were seen once. Sequencing input: PBMCs. All receptors derive from a man aged 25-45 years with colorectal cancer.

The table lists this clone with a count of one. V is TRBV13 and J is TRBJ1-6, with unresolved D. The ends were cut back, 2 bases at V and 10 bases at J, with 15 bases in the middle. The germline V gene encodes CDR1 PRHDT and CDR2 FYEKMQ (reference sequence). The CDR3 has 15 amino acids. CDR3: CASSLRTPSGSPLHF. CDR3 DNA: TGTGCCAGCAGCTTAAGGACCCCGAGTGGCTCACCCCTCCACTTT. The variable domain in full, completed from reference TRBV13 and TRBJ1-6, reads AAGVIQSPRHLIKEKRETATLKCYPIPRHDTVYWYQQGPGQDPQFLISFYEKMQSDKGSIPDRFSAQQFSDYHSELNMSSLELGDSALYFCASSLRTPSGSPLHFGNGTRLTVT.

This chain uses TRBV4-3 with TRBJ1-4; maybe TRBD1 (5 bases). Germline values: CDR1 LGHNA, CDR2 YSLEER. The CDR3 sequence is 19 residues long. V was shortened by 2 bases and J by 0 bases, with 19 bases between the two germline ends. CDR3 amino acids: CASSQTYRLIGATNEKLFF. CDR3 bases: TGCGCCAGCAGCCAAACATACAGGTTAATTGGGGCAACTAATGAAAAACTGTTTTTT.

This chain joins TRBV11-2 and TRBJ2-7, with TRBD1 identical over 7 bases. With V trimmed by 4 bases and J by 2 bases, 8 bases remained unmatched. Germline V lookup: CDR1 SGHAT, CDR2 FQNNGV. This CDR3 spans 15 amino acids. The CDR3 loop is CASSSDRATTYEQYF. The CDR3 bases are TGTGCCAGCAGCTCTGACAGGGCCACAACCTACGAGCAGTACTTC.

This rearrangement joins TRBV5-4 to TRBJ1-6, with unresolved D. The CDR3 runs 17 residues. Germline V gene data show CDR1 as SGHNT and CDR2 as YYREEE (reference sequence). V was pared by 4 bases and J by 0 bases, with 14 bases between. CDR3 region: CASSDGPGSSYNSPLHF. Here the CDR3 DNA reads TGTGCCAGCAGCGACGGACCGGGGAGCTCCTATAATTCACCCCTCCACTTT.

This clone was observed once. The rearrangement joins TRBV9 to TRBJ2-3; the match to TRBD2 covers 11 bases. V lost 4 bases and J lost 5; bases outside the gene matches: 3. The length of the CDR3 is 14 residues. Germline loops: CDR1 SGDLS, CDR2 YYNGEE. The CDR3: CASSPLAGEDTQYF. The CDR3 coding sequence is TGTGCCAGCAGCCCACTAGCGGGGGAAGATACGCAGTATTTT.

The V gene is TRBV6-6, the J gene TRBJ1-5, with 7 nucleotides matching TRBD1. J lost 1 base, V lost 5 bases, and 8 bases had no gene match. The germline CDR1 and CDR2 sequences are MNHNY and SVGAGI (reference sequence). This CDR3 comprises 16 residues. In nucleotides, the CDR3 is TGTGCCAGCAGTCGCGAGACAGGGCACAGCAATCAGCCCCAGCATTTT. It is translated as CASSRETGHSNQPQHF.

The rearrangement joins TRBV9 to TRBJ1-1, with D possibly TRBD1 on 5 matching bases. The V and J ends lost 4 bases and 3 bases respectively, with 16 bases between them. Looked up from germline, CDR1 is SGDLS and CDR2 is YYNGEE. The CDR3 spans 15 residues. The CDR3 DNA reads TGTGCCAGCAGCCTGGGGGAGGGTTCCTACACTGAAGCTTTCTTT. The encoded protein is CASSLGEGSYTEAFF.

This clone has a single count. The rearrangement uses TRBV5-1 and TRBJ2-7; D tentatively reads TRBD1 or TRBD2 (6 bases each). There are 17 residues in the CDR3. The V end was cut by 4 bases, the J end by 0 bases, with 20 bases between. Germline assignment: CDR1 SGHRS and CDR2 YFSETQ. CDR3: CASSTTWGAGSSYEQYF. For the CDR3, the DNA is TGCGCCAGCAGCACAACATGGGGGGCTGGTAGCTCCTACGAGCAGTACTTC.

The chain combines TRBV10-2 with TRBJ1-1; D possibly corresponds to TRBD1 (5 bases). Germline values: CDR1 WSHSY, CDR2 SAAADI. V lost 7 bases and J lost 8, with 11 bases in between. This CDR3 has 11 amino acids. The CDR3 is CASTKGEEAFF. DNA of the CDR3: TGCGCCAGCACTAAAGGGGAGGAAGCTTTCTTT.

J is TRBJ1-3 and V is TRBV5-1; D remains unclear. This CDR3 has 14 amino acids. CDR1 SGHRS and CDR2 YFSETQ come from the germline V gene. Trimming cost V 1 base and J 1 base, with 6 bases left between them. The CDR3 region is CASSLTSSGNTIYF. The CDR3, as DNA: TGCGCCAGCAGCTTGACTAGTTCTGGAAACACCATATATTTT.

The CDR3 protein is CASRLTTVPNYGYTF. Written as DNA, the CDR3 is TGTGCCAGCAGACTTACGACTGTTCCTAACTATGGCTACACCTTC. The chain carries TRBV7-2 and TRBJ1-2; D is unclear. The CDR3 has 15 residues. From germline, CDR1 is SGHTA and CDR2 FQGNSA. V was trimmed by 6 bases and J by 0 bases, leaving 14 bases between them. Based on the CDR3 plus reference TRBV7-2 and TRBJ1-2, the full variable domain is GAGVSQSPSNKVTEKGKDVELRCDPISGHTALYWYRQSLGQGLEFLIYFQGNSAPDKSGLPSDRFSAERTGGSVSTLTIQRTQQEDSAVYLCASRLTTVPNYGYTFGSGTRLTVV.